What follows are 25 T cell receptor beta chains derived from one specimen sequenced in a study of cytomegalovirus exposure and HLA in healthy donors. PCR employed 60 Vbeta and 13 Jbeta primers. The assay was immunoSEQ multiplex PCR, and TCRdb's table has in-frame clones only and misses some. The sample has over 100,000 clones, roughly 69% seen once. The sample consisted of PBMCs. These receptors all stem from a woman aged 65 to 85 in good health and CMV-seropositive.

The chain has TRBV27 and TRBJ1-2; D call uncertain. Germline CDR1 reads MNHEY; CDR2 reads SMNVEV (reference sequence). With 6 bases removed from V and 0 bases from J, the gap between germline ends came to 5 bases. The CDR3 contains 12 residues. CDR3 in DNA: TGTGCCAGCAGCAGAACTAACTATGGCTACACCTTC. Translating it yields CASSRTNYGYTF.

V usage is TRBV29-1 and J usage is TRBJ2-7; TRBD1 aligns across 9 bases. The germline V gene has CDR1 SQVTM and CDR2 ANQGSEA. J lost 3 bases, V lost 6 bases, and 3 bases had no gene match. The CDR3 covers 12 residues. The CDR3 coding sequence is TGCAGCGTGGGGACAGGGCTCTACGAGCAGTACTTC. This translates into CSVGTGLYEQYF.

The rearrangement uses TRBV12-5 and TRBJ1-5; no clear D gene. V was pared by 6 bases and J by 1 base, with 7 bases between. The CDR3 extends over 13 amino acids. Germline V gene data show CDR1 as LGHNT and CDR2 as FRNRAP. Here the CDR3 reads CASGGGSNQPQHF. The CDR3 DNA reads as TGTGCTAGTGGGGGCGGGAGCAATCAGCCCCAGCATTTT.

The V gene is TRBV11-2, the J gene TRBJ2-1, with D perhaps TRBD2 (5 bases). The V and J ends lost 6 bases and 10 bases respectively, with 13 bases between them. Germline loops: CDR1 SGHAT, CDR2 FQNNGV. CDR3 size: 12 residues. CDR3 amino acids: CASSRDLGEQFF. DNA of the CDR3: TGTGCCAGCAGTCGGGATTTAGGGGAGCAGTTCTTC.

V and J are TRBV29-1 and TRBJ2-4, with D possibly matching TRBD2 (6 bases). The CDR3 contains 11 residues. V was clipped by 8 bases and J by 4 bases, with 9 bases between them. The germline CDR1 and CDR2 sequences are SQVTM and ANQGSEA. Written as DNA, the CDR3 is TGCAGCATCGGGACTAAAAACATTCAGTACTTC. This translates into CSIGTKNIQYF.

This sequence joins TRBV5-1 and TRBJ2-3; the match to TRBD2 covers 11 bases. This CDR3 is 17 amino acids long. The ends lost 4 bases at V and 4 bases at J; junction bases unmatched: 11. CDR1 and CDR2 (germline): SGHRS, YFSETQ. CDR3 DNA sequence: TGCGCCAGCAGCCCCGGGTTAGCGGGGGGGCAAGCAGATACGCAGTATTTT. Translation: CASSPGLAGGQADTQYF.

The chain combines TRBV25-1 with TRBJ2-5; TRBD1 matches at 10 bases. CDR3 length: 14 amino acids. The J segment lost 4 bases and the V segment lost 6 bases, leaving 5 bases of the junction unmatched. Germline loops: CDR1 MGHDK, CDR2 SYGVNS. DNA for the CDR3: TGTGCCAGCAGAGGGACAGGGGTTACAGAGACCCAGTACTTC. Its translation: CASRGTGVTETQYF.

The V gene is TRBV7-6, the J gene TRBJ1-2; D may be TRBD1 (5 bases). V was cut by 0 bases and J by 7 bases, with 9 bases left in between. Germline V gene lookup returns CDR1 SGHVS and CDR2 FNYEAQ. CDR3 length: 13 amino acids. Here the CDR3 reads CASSLAQGGGYTF. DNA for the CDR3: TGTGCCAGCAGCTTAGCCCAGGGAGGTGGCTACACCTTC.

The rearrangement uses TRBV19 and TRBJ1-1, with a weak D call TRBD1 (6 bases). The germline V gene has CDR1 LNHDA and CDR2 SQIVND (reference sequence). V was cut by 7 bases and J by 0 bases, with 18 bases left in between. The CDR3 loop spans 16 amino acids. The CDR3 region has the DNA TGTGCCAGTACCCCACGCGGGGGCTGGTTGAACACTGAAGCTTTCTTT. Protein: CASTPRGGWLNTEAFF. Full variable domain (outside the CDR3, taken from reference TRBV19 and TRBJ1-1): DGGITQSPKYLFRKEGQNVTLSCEQNLNHDAMYWYRQDPGQGLRLIYYSQIVNDFQKGDIAEGYSVSREKKESFPLTVTSAQKNPTAFYLCASTPRGGWLNTEAFFGQGTRLTVV.

CDR3 sequence (DNA): TGTGCCAACAGCCCGACAGGGGGCTACACTGAAGCTTTCTTT. It yields the protein CANSPTGGYTEAFF. The chain employs TRBV6-5 and TRBJ1-1; the match to TRBD1 covers 10 bases. V lost 10 bases and J lost 3; bases outside the gene matches: 8. The CDR3 is made up of 14 amino acids. CDR1 is MNHEY and CDR2 is SVGAGI in the germline V gene.

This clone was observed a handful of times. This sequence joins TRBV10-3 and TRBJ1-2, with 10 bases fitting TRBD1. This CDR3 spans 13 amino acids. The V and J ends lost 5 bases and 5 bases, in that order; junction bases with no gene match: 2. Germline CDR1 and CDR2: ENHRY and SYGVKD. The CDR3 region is CAISSDRGYGYTF. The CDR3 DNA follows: TGTGCCATCAGTTCGGACAGGGGGTATGGCTACACCTTC.

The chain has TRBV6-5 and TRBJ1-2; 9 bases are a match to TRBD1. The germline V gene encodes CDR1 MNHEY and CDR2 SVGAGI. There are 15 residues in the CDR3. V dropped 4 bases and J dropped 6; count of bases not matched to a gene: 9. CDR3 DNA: TGTGCCAGCAGTTCCCCGGGACAGGGAACGCATGGCTACACCTTC. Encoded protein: CASSSPGQGTHGYTF.

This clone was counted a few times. CDR3 sequence (DNA): TGTGCCTGGAGGACTAGCGGCGGGGTCTACGAGCAGTACTTC. Its translation is CAWRTSGGVYEQYF. This chain connects TRBV30 to TRBJ2-7, with 9 positions matching TRBD2. The CDR3 covers 14 residues. V lost 3 bases and J lost 3; bases outside the gene matches: 6. Germline CDR1 and CDR2: GTSNPN and SVGIG (reference sequence).

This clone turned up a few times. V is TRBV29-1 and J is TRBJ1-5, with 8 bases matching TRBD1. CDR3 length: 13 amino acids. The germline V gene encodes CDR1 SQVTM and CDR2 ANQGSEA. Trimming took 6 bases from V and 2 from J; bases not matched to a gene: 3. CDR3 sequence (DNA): TGCAGCGTGCTGGGACAGGGCAATCAGCCCCAGCATTTT. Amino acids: CSVLGQGNQPQHF.

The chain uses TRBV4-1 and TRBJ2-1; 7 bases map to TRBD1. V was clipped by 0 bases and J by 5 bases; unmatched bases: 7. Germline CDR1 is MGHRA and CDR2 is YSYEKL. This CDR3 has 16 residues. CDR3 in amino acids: CASSQEPGTVNNEQFF. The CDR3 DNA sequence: TGCGCCAGCAGCCAAGAGCCCGGGACAGTTAACAATGAGCAGTTCTTC.

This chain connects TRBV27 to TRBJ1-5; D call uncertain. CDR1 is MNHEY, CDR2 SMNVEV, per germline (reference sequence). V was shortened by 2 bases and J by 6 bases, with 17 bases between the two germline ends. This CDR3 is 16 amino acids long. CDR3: CASSLDGVNIGQPQHF. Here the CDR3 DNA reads TGTGCCAGCAGTTTAGACGGGGTAAACATAGGTCAGCCCCAGCATTTT.

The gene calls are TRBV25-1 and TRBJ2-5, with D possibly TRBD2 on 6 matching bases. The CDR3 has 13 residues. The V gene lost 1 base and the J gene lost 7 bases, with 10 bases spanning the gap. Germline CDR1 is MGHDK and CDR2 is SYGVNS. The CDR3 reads CASSELGGTTQYF. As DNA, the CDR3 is TGTGCCAGCAGTGAATTGGGGGGAACGACCCAGTACTTC.

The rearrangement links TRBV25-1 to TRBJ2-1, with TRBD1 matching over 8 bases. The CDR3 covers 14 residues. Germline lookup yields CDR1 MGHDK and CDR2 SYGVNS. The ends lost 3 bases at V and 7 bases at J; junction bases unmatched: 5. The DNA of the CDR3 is TGTGCCAGCAGTGATCACAGGGGGGTAAATGAGCAGTTCTTC. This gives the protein CASSDHRGVNEQFF. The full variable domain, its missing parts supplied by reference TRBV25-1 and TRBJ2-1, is EADIYQTPRYLVIGTGKKITLECSQTMGHDKMYWYQQDPGMELHLIHYSYGVNSTEKGDLSSESTVSRIRTEHFPLTLESARPSHTSQYLCASSDHRGVNEQFFGPGTRLTVL.

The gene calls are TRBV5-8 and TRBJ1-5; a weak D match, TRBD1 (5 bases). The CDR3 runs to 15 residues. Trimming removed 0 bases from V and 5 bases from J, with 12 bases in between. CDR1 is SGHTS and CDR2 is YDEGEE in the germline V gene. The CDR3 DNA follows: TGTGCCAGCAGCTTGGGGGGCTTGAAGGATCAGCCCCAGCATTTT. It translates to CASSLGGLKDQPQHF.

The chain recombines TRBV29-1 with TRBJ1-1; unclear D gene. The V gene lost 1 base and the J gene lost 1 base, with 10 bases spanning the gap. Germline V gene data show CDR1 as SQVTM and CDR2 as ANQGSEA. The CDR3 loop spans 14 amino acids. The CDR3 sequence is CSVEGGSGNTEAFF. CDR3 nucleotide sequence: TGCAGCGTTGAAGGGGGAAGCGGGAACACTGAAGCTTTCTTT.

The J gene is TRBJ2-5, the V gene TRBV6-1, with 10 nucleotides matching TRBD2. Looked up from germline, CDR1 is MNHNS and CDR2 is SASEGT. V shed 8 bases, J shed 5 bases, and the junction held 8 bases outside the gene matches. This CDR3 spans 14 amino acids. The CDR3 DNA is TGTGCCAGCCAGTTTAGCGGGGGGTATGAGACCCAGTACTTC. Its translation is CASQFSGGYETQYF.

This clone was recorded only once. The CDR3 spells CASSPGGVTDTQYF. DNA of the CDR3: TGTGCCAGCTCACCGGGCGGGGTCACAGATACGCAGTATTTT. The chain carries TRBV18 and TRBJ2-3; possible D gene TRBD2, 6 bases. Germline assignment: CDR1 KGHSH and CDR2 LQKENI. V was shortened by 3 bases and J by 2 bases, with 9 bases between the two germline ends. This CDR3 comprises 14 residues.

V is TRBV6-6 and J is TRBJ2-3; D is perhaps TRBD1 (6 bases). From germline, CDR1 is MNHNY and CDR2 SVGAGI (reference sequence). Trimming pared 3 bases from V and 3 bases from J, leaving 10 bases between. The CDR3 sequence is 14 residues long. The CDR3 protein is CASSYIQGTDTQYF. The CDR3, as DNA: TGTGCCAGCAGTTATATACAGGGAACAGATACGCAGTATTTT.

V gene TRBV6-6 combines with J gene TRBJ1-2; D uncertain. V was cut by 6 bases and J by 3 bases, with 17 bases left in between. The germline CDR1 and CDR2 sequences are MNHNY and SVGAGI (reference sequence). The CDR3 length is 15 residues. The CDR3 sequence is CASRILSVRHYGYTF. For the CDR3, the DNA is TGTGCCAGCAGGATCCTCAGCGTCCGGCACTATGGCTACACCTTC.

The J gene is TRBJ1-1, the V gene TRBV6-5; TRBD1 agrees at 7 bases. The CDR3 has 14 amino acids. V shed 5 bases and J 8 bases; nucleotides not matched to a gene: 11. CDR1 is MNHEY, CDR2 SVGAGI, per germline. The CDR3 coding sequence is TGTGCCAGCAGTACACTAAACAGGGGACGGGAAGCTTTCTTT. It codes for CASSTLNRGREAFF.